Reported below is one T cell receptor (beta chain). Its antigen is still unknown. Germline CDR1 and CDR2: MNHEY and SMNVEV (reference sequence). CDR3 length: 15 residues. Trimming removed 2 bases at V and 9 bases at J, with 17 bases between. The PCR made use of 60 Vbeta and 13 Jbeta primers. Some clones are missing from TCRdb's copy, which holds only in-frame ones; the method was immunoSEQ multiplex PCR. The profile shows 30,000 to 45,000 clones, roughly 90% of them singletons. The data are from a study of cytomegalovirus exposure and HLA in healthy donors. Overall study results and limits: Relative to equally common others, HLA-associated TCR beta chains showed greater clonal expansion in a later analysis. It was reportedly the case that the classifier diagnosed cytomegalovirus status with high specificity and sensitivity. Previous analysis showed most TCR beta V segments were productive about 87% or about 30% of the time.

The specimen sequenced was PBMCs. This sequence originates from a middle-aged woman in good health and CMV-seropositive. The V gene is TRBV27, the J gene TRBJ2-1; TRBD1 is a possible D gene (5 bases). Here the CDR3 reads CASSLMSGPSIEQFF. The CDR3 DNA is TGTGCCAGCAGTTTAATGTCAGGGCCGTCTATTGAGCAGTTCTTC.